A single sample gave rise to the 31 T cell receptor beta chains below, sequenced in a study of CD4+ T cells in melanoma. Measured with immunoSEQ multiplex PCR; TCRdb has only the in-frame clones, and not every one. The data hold some 3,600 clones, with over 60% observed a single time. The specimen sequenced was cells from a culture (not recorded whether cultured in vitro). The receptor set was obtained from a human donor with melanoma.

This clone has just a few counts. This rearrangement joins TRBV7-9 to TRBJ1-6; 7 nucleotides agree with TRBD1. This CDR3 is 16 amino acids long. Germline CDR1 SEHNR, CDR2 FQNEAQ (reference sequence). The trim removed 6 bases at V and 4 bases at J, leaving 9 bases unmatched. The CDR3 sequence is CASRPPAGQYNSPLHF. The CDR3 nucleotides read TGTGCCAGCAGACCCCCGGCGGGACAGTATAATTCACCCCTCCACTTT.

The genes are TRBV9 and TRBJ2-3; no clear D gene. The germline gives CDR1 SGDLS, CDR2 YYNGEE. This CDR3 comprises 15 residues. Trimming left V 0 bases short and J 3 bases short, with 11 bases between. The CDR3 nucleotides are TGTGCCAGCAGCGTAGTGGAAGGATTGACAGATACGCAGTATTTT. It yields the protein CASSVVEGLTDTQYF.

Only a few counts were recorded for this clone. This rearrangement joins TRBV6-5 to TRBJ2-1, with 7 bases fitting TRBD1. The ends lost 6 bases at V and 11 bases at J; junction bases unmatched: 7. Per the germline V gene, CDR1 is MNHEY and CDR2 is SVGAGI. This CDR3 has 12 amino acids. As DNA, the CDR3 is TGTGCCAGCAGCCCAGACAGGGACAAGCAGTTCTTC. It yields the protein CASSPDRDKQFF.

The rearrangement uses TRBV6-1 and TRBJ2-7; D ambiguous. V lost 0 bases to trimming and J lost 4 bases, with 19 bases between them. CDR3 length: 17 amino acids. Germline-derived CDR1 and CDR2 are MNHNS and SASEGT. CDR3 DNA: TGTGCCAGCAGTGAAGCATCGGCTCACTCGAGCATGTACGAGCAGTACTTC. Protein: CASSEASAHSSMYEQYF.

This clone has just a few counts. J is TRBJ2-1 and V is TRBV19; 11 nucleotides align to TRBD2. The CDR3 consists of 14 residues. Germline CDR1 and CDR2: LNHDA and SQIVND (reference sequence). The V gene end was trimmed by 5 bases and the J gene end by 4 bases; junction bases not matched to a gene: 1. The CDR3 DNA reads as TGTGCCAGTAGTTTAGCGGGGGGGTACAATGAGCAGTTCTTC. It yields the protein CASSLAGGYNEQFF. Complete variable domain (other parts from reference TRBV19 and TRBJ2-1): DGGITQSPKYLFRKEGQNVTLSCEQNLNHDAMYWYRQDPGQGLRLIYYSQIVNDFQKGDIAEGYSVSREKKESFPLTVTSAQKNPTAFYLCASSLAGGYNEQFFGPGTRLTVL.

This clone was counted once. The V and J genes are TRBV14 and TRBJ1-1, with TRBD1 as a possible D gene (5 bases). The CDR3 totals 13 residues. V was cut by 5 bases and J by 2 bases, with 9 bases left in between. The germline V gene has CDR1 SGHDN and CDR2 FVKESK. The CDR3: CASSWGINTEAFF. The CDR3 nucleotides are TGTGCCAGCAGCTGGGGGATTAACACTGAAGCTTTCTTT.

The chain employs TRBV4-2 and TRBJ1-1; D unclear. CDR1 is LGHNA, CDR2 YNFKEQ, per germline. The CDR3 covers 15 residues. The ends were cut back, 0 bases at V and 4 bases at J, with 12 bases in the middle. The CDR3 coding sequence is TGTGCCAGCAGCCAAGACCCTCTCGGTGGCACTGAAGCTTTCTTT. As protein: CASSQDPLGGTEAFF.

This chain joins TRBV7-9 and TRBJ1-4; D is unresolved. Trimming removed 5 bases from V and 8 bases from J, with 15 bases in between. In germline, CDR1 is SEHNR, CDR2 FQNEAQ (reference sequence). The CDR3 consists of 14 residues. The CDR3 here is CASSNSLGREKLFF. CDR3 DNA sequence: TGTGCCAGCAGCAACAGCCTTGGTAGGGAAAAACTGTTTTTT.

This clone ranks as medium-sized (0.01 to 0.1%). The chain employs TRBV19 and TRBJ2-2; maybe TRBD1 (7 bases). The germline gives CDR1 LNHDA, CDR2 SQIVND (reference sequence). This CDR3 is 14 amino acids long. Trimming removed 8 bases at V and 4 bases at J, with 14 bases between. The CDR3 nucleotides read TGTGCCAGTGATAGACAGGGAGGCACCGGGGAGCTGTTTTTT. This gives the protein CASDRQGGTGELFF.

The rearrangement joins TRBV29-1 to TRBJ2-1; the D gene is possibly TRBD1 (6 bases). With 5 bases removed from V and 8 bases from J, the gap between germline ends came to 19 bases. This CDR3 has 14 amino acids. Germline V gene lookup returns CDR1 SQVTM and CDR2 ANQGSEA. The CDR3 spells CSVRSAGARDEQFF. CDR3 in DNA: TGCAGCGTTCGATCGGCAGGGGCTAGGGATGAGCAGTTCTTC.

The chain couples TRBV29-1 to TRBJ1-1, with 7 bases that match TRBD1. The CDR3 contains 12 residues. The V gene end was trimmed by 3 bases and the J gene end by 7 bases; junction bases not matched to a gene: 5. Germline assignment: CDR1 SQVTM and CDR2 ANQGSEA. DNA of the CDR3: TGCAGCGTTGATCTTCGACAGGGTGAAGCTTTCTTT. The encoded protein is CSVDLRQGEAFF.

The chain links TRBV7-9 to TRBJ2-7; D remains ambiguous. This CDR3 spans 12 amino acids. V was clipped by 6 bases and J by 2 bases, with 8 bases between them. Germline CDR1 reads SEHNR; CDR2 reads FQNEAQ (reference sequence). The CDR3 DNA reads as TGTGCCAGCAGTCCTGGTCCCTACGAGCAGTACTTC. Translating gives CASSPGPYEQYF.

The chain recombines TRBV9 with TRBJ2-2; TRBD2 matches at 7 bases. The ends lost 4 bases at V and 3 bases at J; junction bases unmatched: 12. There are 17 residues in the CDR3. Germline CDR1 is SGDLS and CDR2 is YYNGEE. The CDR3 DNA reads TGTGCCAGCAGCTCTCGCGCGGGGGTTGGAGACACCGGGGAGCTGTTTTTT. Translated, it gives CASSSRAGVGDTGELFF.

The rearrangement joins TRBV7-9 to TRBJ2-1, with D possibly called TRBD1 or TRBD2 (6 bases each). Per the germline V gene, CDR1 is SEHNR and CDR2 is FQNEAQ (reference sequence). The CDR3 consists of 14 residues. Trimming cost V 5 bases and J 7 bases, with 15 bases left between them. In nucleotides, the CDR3 is TGTGCCAGCAGCCGGGGGCAGGGTGGGAATGAGCAGTTCTTC. Translation gives CASSRGQGGNEQFF. Filled out from reference TRBV7-9 and TRBJ2-1, the complete variable domain reads DTGVSQNPRHKITKRGQNVTFRCDPISEHNRLYWYRQTLGQGPEFLTYFQNEAQLEKSRLLSDRFSAERPKGSFSTLEIQRTEQGDSAMYLCASSRGQGGNEQFFGPGTRLTVL.

The chain combines TRBV4-2 with TRBJ2-3; TRBD2 might be the D (6 bases). Trimming pared 0 bases from V and 2 bases from J, leaving 15 bases between. Germline-derived CDR1 and CDR2 are LGHNA and YNFKEQ. This CDR3 is 17 amino acids long. For the CDR3, the DNA is TGTGCCAGCAGCCAAGAGCGGAGGGGCCGGGTCACAGATACGCAGTATTTT. Encoded protein: CASSQERRGRVTDTQYF.

V gene TRBV7-9 combines with J gene TRBJ1-3; D unclear. CDR3 length equals 15 residues. V lost 1 base and J 0 bases, leaving 7 bases between the germline ends. Germline CDR1 is SEHNR and CDR2 is FQNEAQ (reference sequence). CDR3 region: CASSLDGPSGNTIYF. In DNA, the CDR3 is TGTGCCAGCAGCTTAGACGGCCCCTCTGGAAACACCATATATTTT.

J is TRBJ2-3 and V is TRBV27, with D perhaps TRBD1 (5 bases). Germline V CDR1 and CDR2: MNHEY, SMNVEV (reference sequence). There are 16 residues in the CDR3. Trimming stripped 7 bases from V and 2 bases from J, with 19 bases between. CDR3 nucleotides: TGTGCCAGCACCAGATGGGGCGCCGAATTCACAGATACGCAGTATTTT. It translates to CASTRWGAEFTDTQYF.

The CDR3 sequence is CASSLSRDRGNGNGYTF. CDR3 sequence (DNA): TGTGCCAGCAGTTTATCCCGGGACAGGGGGAATGGGAATGGCTACACCTTC. The chain employs TRBV28 and TRBJ1-2; 11 bases line up with TRBD1. The CDR3 sequence is 17 residues long. Germline assignment: CDR1 MDHEN and CDR2 SYDVKM. The junction had 10 bases not matched to a gene; V was cut back by 1 base and J by 6 bases.

This clone was detected only a few times. The V call is TRBV7-3, the J call TRBJ1-1; maybe TRBD1 (5 bases). The CDR3 length is 14 residues. Trimming took 5 bases from V and 4 from J, leaving 14 bases between them. The germline V gene encodes CDR1 SGHTA and CDR2 FQGTGA. CDR3 sequence (DNA): TGTGCCAGCAGCCCCCAGGGAGGTTTCACTGAAGCTTTCTTT. This codes for CASSPQGGFTEAFF.

The rearrangement joins TRBV7-9 to TRBJ1-1; D remains unclear. The CDR3 is made up of 12 amino acids. Looked up from germline, CDR1 is SEHNR and CDR2 is FQNEAQ (reference sequence). V was clipped by 10 bases and J by 8 bases, with 17 bases between them. CDR3 residues: CATTPGTEEAFF. The CDR3 region has the DNA TGTGCCACTACGCCCGGTACGGAGGAAGCTTTCTTT.

CDR3 loop: CASSLNGLSYEQYF. For the CDR3, the DNA is TGTGCCAGCAGCTTAAACGGATTAAGCTACGAGCAGTACTTC. The chain links TRBV7-2 to TRBJ2-7; D not certain. With 2 bases removed from V and 3 bases from J, the gap between germline ends came to 11 bases. Germline values: CDR1 SGHTA, CDR2 FQGNSA. The CDR3 runs 14 residues.

CDR3 nucleotides: TGCGCCAGCAGCTTCGTGGGCCCTAACACTGAAGCTTTCTTT. It codes for CASSFVGPNTEAFF. The genes are TRBV5-1 and TRBJ1-1; D ambiguous. The CDR3 runs 14 residues. CDR1 and CDR2 (germline): SGHRS, YFSETQ. Trimming removed 2 bases at V and 2 bases at J, with 10 bases between.

The chain has TRBV5-8 and TRBJ1-1, with D uncertain. The CDR3 spans 14 residues. V gave up 0 bases and J gave up 3 bases, with 9 bases separating them. CDR1 SGHTS and CDR2 YDEGEE come from the germline V gene. For the CDR3, the DNA is TGTGCCAGCAGCTTGGCAGGCTTTTACACTGAAGCTTTCTTT. It is translated as CASSLAGFYTEAFF.

The CDR3 loop reads CASSLRAGVSSGNTIYF. The DNA of the CDR3 is TGTGCCAGCAGCTTAAGGGCAGGCGTGAGCTCTGGAAACACCATATATTTT. The rearrangement links TRBV7-9 to TRBJ1-3; no definite D call. This CDR3 has 17 amino acids. V lost 2 bases to trimming and J lost 0 bases, with 14 bases between them. CDR1 SEHNR and CDR2 FQNEAQ come from the germline V gene (reference sequence).

The chain has TRBV30 and TRBJ2-1, with TRBD2 identical over 9 bases. J lost 0 bases, V lost 4 bases, and 13 bases had no gene match. Germline V lookup: CDR1 GTSNPN, CDR2 SVGIG (reference sequence). CDR3 length: 18 residues. Written as DNA, the CDR3 is TGTGCCTGGAACGGGGTTAGCGGGGGCCCTGGCTCCTACAATGAGCAGTTCTTC. It encodes CAWNGVSGGPGSYNEQFF.

The chain has TRBV10-3 and TRBJ1-1, with 7 bases aligning to TRBD1. The CDR3 has 14 residues. From germline, CDR1 is ENHRY and CDR2 SYGVKD. Germline trimming cut 4 bases from V and 0 bases from J; bases unmatched to any gene: 2. CDR3 loop: CAISGQGLNTEAFF. CDR3 in DNA: TGTGCCATCAGTGGACAGGGTTTGAACACTGAAGCTTTCTTT.

The chain uses TRBV19 and TRBJ1-1, with D maybe TRBD1 (6 bases). Per germline, CDR1 LNHDA and CDR2 SQIVND (reference sequence). The V end lost 3 bases, the J end lost 6 bases, and 14 bases lay between the germline ends. CDR3 size: 14 residues. Written as DNA, the CDR3 is TGTGCCAGTAGTATGGGGACAACTTTTGCTGAAGCTTTCTTT. Encoded protein: CASSMGTTFAEAFF.

The chain combines TRBV5-6 with TRBJ1-2; D perhaps matches TRBD1 (6 bases). V lost 6 bases to trimming and J lost 3 bases, with 18 bases between them. From germline, CDR1 is SGHDT and CDR2 YYEEEE. The CDR3 has 15 amino acids. For the CDR3, the DNA is TGTGCCAGCACCCCACTTTTACAGGGCTACTATGGCTACACCTTC. This encodes CASTPLLQGYYGYTF.

This clone appeared once. V usage is TRBV7-9 and J usage is TRBJ2-7; 7 positions match TRBD1. The trim removed 6 bases at V and 1 base at J, leaving 6 bases unmatched. The CDR3 extends over 14 amino acids. Looked up from germline, CDR1 is SEHNR and CDR2 is FQNEAQ (reference sequence). The chain's CDR3 is CASSTTGDSYEQYF. In DNA, the CDR3 is TGTGCCAGCAGTACCACAGGGGATTCCTACGAGCAGTACTTC.

This clone was counted once. The rearrangement links TRBV4-3 to TRBJ2-2; TRBD2 matches at 10 bases. The CDR3 has 16 amino acids. V trimming: 3 bases; J trimming: 6 bases; junction bases outside the gene matches: 7. In germline, CDR1 is LGHNA, CDR2 YSLEER. The CDR3 DNA follows: TGCGCCAGCAGCCATTTTTTAGCGGGGGGATCCGGGGAGCTGTTTTTT. This codes for CASSHFLAGGSGELFF.

J is TRBJ1-1 and V is TRBV6-6; D is uncertain. V lost 2 bases to trimming and J lost 1 base, with 8 bases between them. CDR3 length equals 14 residues. Germline CDR1 MNHNY, CDR2 SVGAGI (reference sequence). The CDR3 region is CASSYERENTEAFF. As DNA, the CDR3 is TGTGCCAGCAGTTACGAGAGGGAGAACACTGAAGCTTTCTTT.